Reported below is one T cell receptor (beta chain). Its antigen is unknown. No much larger clone exists at a distance of one base, and base qualities are not known. The cohort comprised under 700 healthy bone marrow donors. At the time of sampling, every cohort member was nominally healthy, though immune exposures that went unrecorded were likely present. The donor tested CMV seronegative, placing the donor among the 350 to 400 seronegative members of the cohort. A peripheral blood sample was collected from each donor, and TCR beta sequencing was performed on peripheral blood mononuclear cells. The Qiagen DNeasy Blood Extraction Kit was used to extract genomic DNA from the blood cell samples. Libraries came from the immunoSEQ multiplex PCR assay. The multiplex PCR relied on a mix of 60 forward primers for TCR Vbeta segments and 13 reverse primers for TCR Jbeta segments. The CDR3 region of rearranged TCR beta genes was amplified from genomic DNA by a multiplex PCR assay. The amplified TCR beta libraries were sequenced on the Illumina HiSeq System as 87-base-pair reads. The paper's data handling went like this. Across the 600 to 700 repertoires, a later analysis counted approximately 83 million unique TCR beta chains, around 11 million of which were shared by at least two donors. To remove PCR and sequencing errors, raw reads were error-corrected and collapsed into unique sequences using a nearest-neighbor algorithm that merged closely related sequences. To assign V, D and J gene segments, CDR3 sequences were aligned to IMGT reference sequences. For a sequence to be retained, a match of at least six nucleotides was required to both a V gene segment and a J gene segment. A rearrangement was called productive if the CDR3 had no stop codons and remained in frame with V and J, and every other rearrangement was called non-productive. Following IMGT convention, CDR3 was defined as the stretch from the second conserved V-encoded cysteine up to the conserved J-encoded phenylalanine. Sequences without an unambiguous match to a single V gene segment were excluded from the earlier analysis of several hundred of the donors. In an earlier analysis of roughly 600 of the donors, a V segment was called functional when productive rearrangements were above 56.7%, and segregating when the standard deviation between donors exceeded 5%. A statistical classification framework was built to diagnose cytomegalovirus status from the catalog of TCR beta chain sequences. In a later analysis, V and J genes were assigned by comparing TCR nucleotide sequences against IMGT/GENE-DB human TR gene sequences. A later analysis assigned CDR3 sequences and most-parsimonious VDJ recombination scenarios with the TCRdist pipeline. A later analysis defined each TCR beta chain by its CDR3 amino acid sequence plus V-gene family, and excluded reads lacking a unique V-gene family. In a later analysis, some 600 highly shared, low-generation-probability nucleotide sequences were removed to address suspected cross-contamination and a sequencing artifact. A later analysis calculated a clonal expansion index for each public chain from normalized within-repertoire ranks of inferred template counts. Generation probabilities in a later analysis came from a VDJ recombination model fitted to out-of-frame rearrangements, and those results were checked against IGoR. In a later analysis, TCR-TCR, TCR-HLA and TCR-CMV co-occurrence was scored with hypergeometric tests, and a repertoire-size bias correction was applied to TCR pairs. To estimate false discovery rates, a later analysis permuted the HLA or CMV assignments 20 times. In a later analysis, co-occurring TCRs were grouped with DBSCAN, and TCRdist sequence similarity was added when clustering was performed within HLA-allele-positive subsets. Repertoires with fewer than 30,000 or more than 120,000 public chains were left out of co-occurrence clustering, as were about 5 repertoires with anomalous nucleotide sharing. TCRdb limited this immuneACCESS table to in-frame rearrangements with V and J called. A share of clones is missing; checked studies link under half to unresolved V genes, and the rest is unexplained. Clonal size and the V and J genes are those of that table, whereas D and trimming came from the DNA. In this sample the table shows 150,000 to 200,000 clones, around 81% of which occur a single time. The ten largest clones represent 5% to 7% of the sample.

This entry is derived from a study of cytomegalovirus exposure and HLA in healthy donors (dated by TCRdb to about 2017). As for the study more broadly: An earlier analysis of around 600 of the donors reported 250 to 300 Gb of sequence data and 120 million or so unique TCR beta sequences from roughly 200 million T cells. An early release covering about 600 HLA-typed donors comprised around 300 gigabases of sequencing data and 85 million to 100 million unique TCR sequences. Among about 370 genotyped donors of the cohort, an average of around 220,000 unique TCR beta nucleotide sequences was sequenced per donor, of which about 19% were non-productive. A later analysis re-examined previously published TCR beta repertoires from about 700 donors and added high-resolution HLA genotyping to investigate patterns of TCR occurrence. Among the roughly 400 genotyped donors, 75% to 90% belonged to the genetic ancestry cluster associated with self-reported Caucasian donors. HLA typing covered class I and class II loci at four-digit resolution. A later genetic analysis took genome-wide SNP genotypes for about three fifths of the roughly 700 donors and used that subset as a discovery cohort. Every discovery cohort repertoire had been produced on one sequencing platform. The later analysis used no new phenotypic data to find candidate immune exposures, relying instead on TCR beta sequences and their occurrence across donors. Donor age, sex, ethnicity and CMV serostatus were collected together with the repertoire data. Besides the first cohort of about 730 subjects, a separate validation cohort made up of over a hundred different subjects was used. The aim of the study was to test whether cataloging public T cell receptors could identify signatures of past pathogen exposure. To predict cytomegalovirus infection status, the study brought together high-throughput TCR immunosequencing, statistical association of individual TCRs with disease status, and machine learning. An earlier analysis of about 600 of the donors used high-throughput TCR beta sequencing to judge whether each TCR beta V gene segment behaved as functional or pseudogenic. The number of typed donors differed by locus: roughly 620-640 for A, B, C, DRB1 and DQB1; 500 to 550 for DQA1; some 610 for DPA1; and 400 to 480 for DPB1. The study used immunosequencing to profile the T cell repertoires of about 670 subjects and linked those repertoires to cytomegalovirus serostatus. Roughly five DR-DQ haplotypes were handled as single units for association and clustering because linkage in the cohort was strong. Broader findings and caveats from the paper: According to the authors, the approach could potentially be generalized to other disease states and immunological phenotypes. In the study, approximately 160 TCR beta chains were listed as associated with cytomegalovirus. Only TCR beta chains were sequenced in this cohort, and the absence of alpha or paired-chain data limited detectable features. A later genetic analysis reported fewer N-insertions in productive TCRs among donors in an Asian-associated ancestry cluster than the roughly 620-donor mean. Assigning TCR associations to individual alleles was difficult when HLA alleles, especially DR and DQ, strongly co-occurred. Broadly in line with IMGT annotations, most TCR beta V segments showed up in productive rearrangements about 87% or about 30% of the time in an earlier analysis of a few hundred of the donors. The classifier was reported to diagnose cytomegalovirus status with high specificity and sensitivity in both the original cohort and the validation cohort. Several of the top co-occurrence clusters appeared to be linked to parvovirus B19, influenza, CMV and Epstein-Barr virus, according to a later analysis. CMV serostatus was the only immune exposure information available for the cohort. According to a later analysis, most CMV-associated TCR beta chains appeared to be HLA-restricted, and the HLA associations seemed to be driven largely by CMV exposure. Linkage disequilibrium might explain the correlated functional status among segregating V segments, but an unknown experimental factor could not be ruled out. Because the 87-base-pair reads could not distinguish some IMGT-functional V segments, including TRBV6-2 and TRBV6-3, those segments were excluded. Three of the identified cytomegalovirus-associated TCR beta chains were confirmed in vitro to be specific for cytomegalovirus antigens. According to a later analysis, TCR association rates differed among HLA loci, with DRB1 alleles showing the most associated TCRs and HLA-C alleles showing the fewest. While some public TCRs were present in many individuals, most TCR sequences turned up only very rarely across donors. The presence/absence analyses assumed that sequencing depth was roughly uniform across donors, and that assumption may not be true. Because counts were too low, roughly 18 rarely observed V segments, including chromosome 9 orphons, were left out of the earlier analysis of roughly 600 of the donors. Compared with equally common non-associated chains, HLA-associated TCR beta chains in a later analysis were more clonally expanded and had lower generation probabilities. A cluster of highly shared sequence variants was judged likely to be a technical artifact of the sequencing pipeline. Because HLA typing was missing for some donors at each locus, association tests included only the typed subset. V-gene and J-gene trimming of TCR beta chains was associated with a missense DCLRE1C variant in a later genetic analysis, and the association was replicated in an independent cohort. In a later analysis, 16,951 TCR beta sequences were associated with specific HLA alleles at a false discovery rate of 0.05. A further reported finding was that TCR beta sequences accurately predicted the HLA-A and HLA-B alleles for most subjects in the first cohort.

Cut back by 3 bases and 0 bases, the V and J ends lie 10 bases apart. CDR1 and CDR2 were assigned from the germline V gene (reference sequence) as SGHNT and YYREEE. The CDR3 numbers 14 residues from cysteine through phenylalanine. Just the 42-base CDR3 DNA is kept, in frame starting at base 1. The sequence was collected from a man aged 35 to 55 in good health and CMV-seronegative. Here the chain combines TRBV5-4 and TRBJ2-7, with TRBD1 as a weak D call on 6 bases. The sequencing input was PBMCs. The CDR3 protein sequence reads: CASSSADSSYEQYF. The bases are TGTGCCAGCAGCTCCGCGGACAGCTCCTACGAGCAGTACTTC. With the portions outside the CDR3 filled from the reference TRBV5-4 and TRBJ2-7 genes, the complete variable region becomes ETGVTQSPTHLIKTRGQQVTLRCSSQSGHNTVSWYQQALGQGPQFIFQYYREEENGRGNFPPRFSGLQFPNYSSELNVNALELDDSALYLCASSSADSSYEQYFGPGTRLTVT.